Listed below are T cell receptor beta chains from one sample, sequenced in a study of T cells in Graves' hyperthyroidism and ophthalmopathy. MiXCR, run by TCRdb on the multiplex PCR reads, gives a single entry per CDR3 protein. This table has fewer than 550,000 distinct CDR3 sequences, about 15% appearing once. Source material: blood. The source is a woman aged 18 to 35 with Graves' hyperthyroidism. Both conserved end residues are trimmed from each CDR3.

>14|TRBV27|TRBJ2-4
ASSLTGGYGVGIQY
>12|TRBV7-8|TRBJ2-3
ASRPRGGTDTQY
>11|TRBV3-1|TRBJ2-2
ASSPLGPGELF
>12|TRBV20-1|TRBJ2-1
STNYGQGWNEQF
>13|TRBV18|TRBJ2-1
ASSLSSGSYNEQF
>13|TRBV4-1|TRBJ1-1
ASSPRQGAVREAF
>13|TRBV5-1|TRBJ1-1
ASSGRQGTNTEAF
>13|TRBV9|TRBJ2-1
ASSVSGISNNKQF
>14|TRBV6-1|TRBJ1-1
ASNTLDRRRNTEAF
>15|TRBV12-3/TRBV12-4|TRBJ2-3
ASSLRAGRFLTDTQY
>12|TRBV2|TRBJ2-7
ASSETGGSYEQY
>11|TRBV9|TRBJ1-2
ASSARDESGYT
>13|TRBV2|TRBJ2-7
ASSAYPGPTYEQY
>13|TRBV5-8|TRBJ2-4
ASSSRRGTGTIEY
>15|TRBV6-1|TRBJ1-2
ASRTGTGGLANYGYT
>12|TRBV7-2|TRBJ2-7
ASSLGEWRHEQY
>12|TRBV15|TRBJ2-4
ATSRDRAKNIQY
>13|TRBV14|TRBJ1-1
ASSPYRAMNTEAF
>14|TRBV11-2|TRBJ2-1
ASSLLRGGVYNEQF
>13|TRBV10-3|TRBJ2-1
AIQKGGGANNEQF
>13|TRBV7-9|TRBJ2-7
ASSPTGTGHDEQY
>12|TRBV12-3/TRBV12-4|TRBJ1-6
ASSLAGLNSPLH
>14|TRBV9|TRBJ1-6
ASSVDARQLNSPLH
>11|TRBV24-1|TRBJ2-1
ATSDRAYNEQF
>12|TRBV11-2|TRBJ2-5
ASSQSGGKETQY
>11|TRBV3-1|TRBJ2-5
ASSQASGETQY
>10|TRBV29-1|TRBJ2-1
SVERGIGEQF
>13|TRBV12-3/TRBV12-4|TRBJ2-7
ASSPREGRGGEQY
>11|TRBV18|TRBJ2-5
ASSPRQRETQY
>11|TRBV20-1|TRBJ1-1
SAPGTVNTEAF
>13|TRBV20-1|TRBJ2-7
SVITDRSYSYEQY
>12|TRBV5-5|TRBJ2-7
ASSFSGQGAEQY
>14|TRBV9|TRBJ2-1
ASSVDSGSSYNEQF
>13|TRBV12-3/TRBV12-4|TRBJ2-3
ASSMGQGATDTQY
>14|TRBV28|TRBJ2-4
ASSWVRGSDKNIQY
>11|TRBV5-1|TRBJ2-7
ASSLFTSAEQY
>13|TRBV19|TRBJ1-4
ASSMGGRLQEKLF
>15|TRBV10-3|TRBJ2-1
AIRGTGGYSSYNEQF
>13|TRBV11-2|TRBJ2-5
ASSVGTSGQETQY
>12|TRBV9|TRBJ1-1
ASSVASGNTEAF
>13|TRBV2|TRBJ2-7
ASRVPGQGPYEQY
>10|TRBV2|TRBJ1-2
ASRVQVDGYT
>12|TRBV12-3/TRBV12-4|TRBJ2-1
ASSQGLPRNEQF
>9|TRBV20-1|TRBJ1-1
SAQGYTEAF
>14|TRBV12-3/TRBV12-4|TRBJ2-3
ASSHGLAGYTDTQY
>13|TRBV27|TRBJ1-1
ASSFQPGQGIEAF
>12|TRBV15|TRBJ1-6
ATSRDVGVSPLH
>12|TRBV27|TRBJ1-6
ASSPLVGSPPLH
>12|TRBV6-1|TRBJ1-1
ASSGDRGNTEAF
>10|TRBV10-1|TRBJ1-1
ASSSGTGLAF
>12|TRBV11-2|TRBJ2-5
ASSSGLAELIQY
>13|TRBV12-3/TRBV12-4|TRBJ1-1
ASSGTGIMNTEAF
>14|TRBV2|TRBJ2-2
ASSDRRATNTGELF
>10|TRBV29-1|TRBJ2-1
SVEASGYEQF